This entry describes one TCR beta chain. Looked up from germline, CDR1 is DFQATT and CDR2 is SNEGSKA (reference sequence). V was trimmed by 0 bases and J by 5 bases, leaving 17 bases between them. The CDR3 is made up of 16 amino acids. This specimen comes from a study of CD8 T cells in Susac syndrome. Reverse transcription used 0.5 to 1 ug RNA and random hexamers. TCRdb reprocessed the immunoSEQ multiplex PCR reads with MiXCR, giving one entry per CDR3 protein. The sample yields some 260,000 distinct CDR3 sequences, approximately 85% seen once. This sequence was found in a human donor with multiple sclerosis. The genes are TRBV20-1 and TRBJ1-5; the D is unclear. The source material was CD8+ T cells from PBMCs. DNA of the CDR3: TGCAGTGCTAGAGATTACGACAATGCGGCAGATCAGCCCCAGCATTTT. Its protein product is CSARDYDNAADQPQHF.